This T cell receptor beta chain was sequenced for a study of low-dose radiotherapy and immunotherapy resistance in tumors. Primers targeting TRAV and TRBV primed first-strand cDNA, covering alpha and beta chains. The PCR that amplified TCRs ran for around 20 cycles, relying on a constant-region primer and a V-primer adapter. TCRdb recomputed calls from the reads with MiXCR, one row per CDR3 protein. This sample has approximately 84,000 distinct CDR3 sequences, with about a sixth found just once. Time point in this sample: after trial treatment. The treatment was: LDRT plus nivolumab, ipilimumab, low-dose cyclophosphamide and aspirin (RACIN trial). Each donor was administered nivolumab, ipilimumab, aspirin, low-dose cyclophosphamide and low-dose radiotherapy. Trimming pared 2 bases from V and 1 base from J, leaving 8 bases between. The CDR3 is 14 amino acids. From germline, CDR1 is SGHTA and CDR2 FQGNSA.

The sample was PBMCs, taken after low-dose radiotherapy plus immunotherapy. The chain couples TRBV7-2 to TRBJ2-5; D remains ambiguous. This receptor was taken from a male donor with prostate cancer. In DNA, the CDR3 is TGTGCCAGCAGCTTATATTCCGGCCAAGAGACCCAGTACTTC. It translates to CASSLYSGQETQYF.